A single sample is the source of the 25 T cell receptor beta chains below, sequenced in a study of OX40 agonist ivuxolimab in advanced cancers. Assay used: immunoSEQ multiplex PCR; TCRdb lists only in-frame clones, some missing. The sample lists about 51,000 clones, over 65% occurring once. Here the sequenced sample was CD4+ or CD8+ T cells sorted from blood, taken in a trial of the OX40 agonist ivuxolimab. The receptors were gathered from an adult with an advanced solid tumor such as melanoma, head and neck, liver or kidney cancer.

For the CDR3, the DNA is TGTGCCTGGAGTCTGTCAGGAGCTAACTATGGCTACACCTTC. Encoded protein: CAWSLSGANYGYTF. The chain employs TRBV30 and TRBJ1-2; D gene unclear. Trimming pared 2 bases from V and 0 bases from J, leaving 10 bases between. Germline loops: CDR1 GTSNPN, CDR2 SVGIG (reference sequence). CDR3 length: 14 amino acids.

For the CDR3, the DNA is TGTGCCATCGAGAGGGAGGACTTTTGGGGAGCTTTCTTT. As protein: CAIEREDFWGAFF. The rearrangement uses TRBV6-1 and TRBJ1-1; D call uncertain. Germline V gene sequence: CDR1 MNHNS, CDR2 SASEGT. V lost 10 bases to trimming and J lost 10 bases, with 22 bases between them. This CDR3 comprises 13 residues.

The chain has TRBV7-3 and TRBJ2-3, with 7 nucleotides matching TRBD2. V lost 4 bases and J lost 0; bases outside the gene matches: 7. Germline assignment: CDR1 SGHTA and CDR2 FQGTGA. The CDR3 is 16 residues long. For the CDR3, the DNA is TGTGCCAGCAGCTCCACGTCAGCGGGGAGCACAGATACGCAGTATTTT. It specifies CASSSTSAGSTDTQYF.

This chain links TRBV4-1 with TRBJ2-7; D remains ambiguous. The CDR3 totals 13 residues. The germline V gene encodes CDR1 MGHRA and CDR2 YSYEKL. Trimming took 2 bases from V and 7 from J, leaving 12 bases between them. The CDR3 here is CASSQFTASEQYF. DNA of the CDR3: TGCGCCAGCAGCCAATTCACGGCGTCAGAGCAGTACTTC.

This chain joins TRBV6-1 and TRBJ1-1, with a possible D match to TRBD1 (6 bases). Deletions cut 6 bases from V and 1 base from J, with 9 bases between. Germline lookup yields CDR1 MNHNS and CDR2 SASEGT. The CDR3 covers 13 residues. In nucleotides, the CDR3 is TGTGCCAGCAGGGCGACAGGGAACACTGAAGCTTTCTTT. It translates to CASRATGNTEAFF.

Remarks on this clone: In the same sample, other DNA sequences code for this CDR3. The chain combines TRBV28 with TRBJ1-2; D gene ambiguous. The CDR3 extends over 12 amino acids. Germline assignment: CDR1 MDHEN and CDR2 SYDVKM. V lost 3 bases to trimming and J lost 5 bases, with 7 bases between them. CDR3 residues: CASSFMAYGYTF. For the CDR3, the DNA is TGTGCCAGCAGTTTTATGGCTTATGGCTACACCTTC.

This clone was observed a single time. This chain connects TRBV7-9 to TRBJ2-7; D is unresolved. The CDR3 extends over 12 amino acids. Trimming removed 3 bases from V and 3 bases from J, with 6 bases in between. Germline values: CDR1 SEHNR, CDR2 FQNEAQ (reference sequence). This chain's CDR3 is CASSFDNYEQYF. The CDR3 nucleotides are TGTGCCAGCAGCTTCGACAACTACGAGCAGTACTTC.

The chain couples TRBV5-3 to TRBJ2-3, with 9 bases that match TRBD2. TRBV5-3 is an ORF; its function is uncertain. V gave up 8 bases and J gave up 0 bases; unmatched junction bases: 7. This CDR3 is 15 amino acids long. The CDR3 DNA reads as TGTGCCAGCAGCCGAACTAGCGGGAGCACAGATACGCAGTATTTT. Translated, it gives CASSRTSGSTDTQYF.

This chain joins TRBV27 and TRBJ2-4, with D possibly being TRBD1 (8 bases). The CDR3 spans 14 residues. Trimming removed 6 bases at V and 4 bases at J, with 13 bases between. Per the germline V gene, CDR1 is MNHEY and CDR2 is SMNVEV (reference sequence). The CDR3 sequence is CASRKQGGKNIQYF. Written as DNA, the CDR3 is TGTGCCAGCAGGAAACAGGGGGGGAAAAACATTCAGTACTTC.

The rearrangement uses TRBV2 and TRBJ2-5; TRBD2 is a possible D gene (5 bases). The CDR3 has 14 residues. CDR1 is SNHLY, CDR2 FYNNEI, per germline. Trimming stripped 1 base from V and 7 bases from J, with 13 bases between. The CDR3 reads CASSEVATMGTQYF. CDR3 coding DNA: TGTGCCAGCAGTGAAGTCGCGACTATGGGGACCCAGTACTTC. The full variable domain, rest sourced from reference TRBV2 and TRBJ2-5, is EPEVTQTPSHQVTQMGQEVILRCVPISNHLYFYWYRQILGQKVEFLVSFYNNEISEKSEIFDDQFSVERPDGSNFTLKIRSTKLEDSAMYFCASSEVATMGTQYFGPGTRLLVL.

CDR3 nucleotide sequence: TGTGCCAGCAGCTTGGGGGAGGCACCGTTAGCTGAAGCTTTCTTT. This translates into CASSLGEAPLAEAFF. The J gene is TRBJ1-1, the V gene TRBV5-6; D remains unclear. Trimming left V 0 bases short and J 6 bases short, with 15 bases between. The CDR3 runs to 15 residues. CDR1 is SGHDT, CDR2 YYEEEE, per germline.

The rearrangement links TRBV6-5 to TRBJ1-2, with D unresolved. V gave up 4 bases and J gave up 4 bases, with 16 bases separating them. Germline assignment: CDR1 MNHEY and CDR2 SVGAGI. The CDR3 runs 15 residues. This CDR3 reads CASSSSSPRLYGYTF. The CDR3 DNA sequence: TGTGCCAGCAGTTCCTCATCTCCGCGCCTCTATGGCTACACCTTC.

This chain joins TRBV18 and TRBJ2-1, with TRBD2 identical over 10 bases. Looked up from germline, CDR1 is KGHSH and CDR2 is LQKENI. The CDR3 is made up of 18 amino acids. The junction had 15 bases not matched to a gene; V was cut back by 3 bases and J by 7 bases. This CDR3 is CASSPTVSGLANKNEQFF. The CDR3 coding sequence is TGTGCCAGCTCACCGACTGTCTCGGGACTAGCGAATAAAAATGAGCAGTTCTTC.

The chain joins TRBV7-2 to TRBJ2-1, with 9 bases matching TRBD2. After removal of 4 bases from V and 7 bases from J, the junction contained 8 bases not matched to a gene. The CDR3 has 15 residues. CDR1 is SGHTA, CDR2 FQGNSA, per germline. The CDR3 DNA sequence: TGTGCCAGCAGCTCCGGTAGCGGGAGTTGGAATGAGCAGTTCTTC. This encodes CASSSGSGSWNEQFF.

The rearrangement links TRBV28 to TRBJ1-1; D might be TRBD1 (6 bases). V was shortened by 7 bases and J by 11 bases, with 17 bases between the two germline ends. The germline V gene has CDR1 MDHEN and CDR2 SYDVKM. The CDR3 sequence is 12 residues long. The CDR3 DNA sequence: TGTGCCAGCACGACAGGTGTGCTGGGGGCTTTCTTT. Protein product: CASTTGVLGAFF.

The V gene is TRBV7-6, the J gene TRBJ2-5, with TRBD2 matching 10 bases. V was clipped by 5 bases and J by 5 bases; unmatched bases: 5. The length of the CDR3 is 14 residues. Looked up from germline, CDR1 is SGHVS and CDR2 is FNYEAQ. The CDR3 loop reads CASSASGRAETQYF. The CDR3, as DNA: TGTGCCAGCAGCGCAAGCGGGAGGGCGGAGACCCAGTACTTC.

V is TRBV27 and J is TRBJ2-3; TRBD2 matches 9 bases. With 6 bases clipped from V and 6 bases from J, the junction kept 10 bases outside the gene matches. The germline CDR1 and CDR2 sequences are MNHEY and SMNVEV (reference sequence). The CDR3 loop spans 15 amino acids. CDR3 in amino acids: CASRSRPSGTDTQYF. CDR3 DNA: TGTGCCAGCAGAAGCAGGCCTAGCGGGACTGATACGCAGTATTTT.

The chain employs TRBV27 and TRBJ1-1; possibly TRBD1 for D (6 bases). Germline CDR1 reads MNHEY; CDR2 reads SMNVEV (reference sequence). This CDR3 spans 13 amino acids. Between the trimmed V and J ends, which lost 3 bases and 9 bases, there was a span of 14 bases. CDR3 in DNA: TGTGCCAGCAGTTTGCCACAGGGTAGGCAAGCTTTCTTT. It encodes CASSLPQGRQAFF.

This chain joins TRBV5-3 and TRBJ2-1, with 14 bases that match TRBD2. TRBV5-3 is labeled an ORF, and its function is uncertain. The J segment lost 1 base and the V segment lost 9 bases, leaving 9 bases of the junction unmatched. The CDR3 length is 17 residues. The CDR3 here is CANPGLAGVRSYNEQFF. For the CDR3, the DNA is TGTGCCAACCCGGGACTAGCGGGAGTAAGATCCTACAATGAGCAGTTCTTC.

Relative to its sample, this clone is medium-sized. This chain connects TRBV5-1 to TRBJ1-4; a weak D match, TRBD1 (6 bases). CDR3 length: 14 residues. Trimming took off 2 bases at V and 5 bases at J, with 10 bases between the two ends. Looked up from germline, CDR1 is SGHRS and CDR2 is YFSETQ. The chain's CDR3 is CASSFGGQNEKLFF. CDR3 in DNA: TGCGCCAGCAGCTTTGGCGGACAGAATGAAAAACTGTTTTTT.

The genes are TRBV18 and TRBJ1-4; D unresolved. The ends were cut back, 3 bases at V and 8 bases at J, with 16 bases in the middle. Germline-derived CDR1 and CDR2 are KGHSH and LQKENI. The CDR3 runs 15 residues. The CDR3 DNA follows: TGTGCCAGCTCACCCTACACCGGTGGAGGGGAAAAACTGTTTTTT. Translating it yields CASSPYTGGGEKLFF.

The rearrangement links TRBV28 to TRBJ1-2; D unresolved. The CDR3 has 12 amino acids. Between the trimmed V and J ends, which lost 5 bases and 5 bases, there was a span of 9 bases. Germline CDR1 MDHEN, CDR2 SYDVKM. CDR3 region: CASSTSIYGYTF. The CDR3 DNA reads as TGTGCCAGCAGTACAAGCATTTATGGCTACACCTTC.

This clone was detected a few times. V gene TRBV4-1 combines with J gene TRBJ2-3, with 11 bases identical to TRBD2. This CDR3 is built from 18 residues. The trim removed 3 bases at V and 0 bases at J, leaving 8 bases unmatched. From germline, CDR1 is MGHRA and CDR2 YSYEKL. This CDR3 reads CASSHGGLAALSTDTQYF. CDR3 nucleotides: TGCGCCAGCAGCCACGGGGGACTAGCGGCCCTAAGCACAGATACGCAGTATTTT.

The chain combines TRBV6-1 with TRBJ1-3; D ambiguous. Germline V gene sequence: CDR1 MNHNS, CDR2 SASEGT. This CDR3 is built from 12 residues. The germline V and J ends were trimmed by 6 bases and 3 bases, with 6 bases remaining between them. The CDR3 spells CASRQSGNTIYF. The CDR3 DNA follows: TGTGCCAGCAGGCAGAGTGGAAACACCATATATTTT.

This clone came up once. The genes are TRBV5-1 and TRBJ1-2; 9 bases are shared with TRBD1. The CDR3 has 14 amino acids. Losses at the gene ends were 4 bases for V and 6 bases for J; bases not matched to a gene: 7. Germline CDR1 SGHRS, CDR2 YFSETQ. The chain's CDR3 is CASSGNRGLDGYTF. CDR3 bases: TGCGCCAGCAGCGGAAACAGGGGGCTGGATGGCTACACCTTC.